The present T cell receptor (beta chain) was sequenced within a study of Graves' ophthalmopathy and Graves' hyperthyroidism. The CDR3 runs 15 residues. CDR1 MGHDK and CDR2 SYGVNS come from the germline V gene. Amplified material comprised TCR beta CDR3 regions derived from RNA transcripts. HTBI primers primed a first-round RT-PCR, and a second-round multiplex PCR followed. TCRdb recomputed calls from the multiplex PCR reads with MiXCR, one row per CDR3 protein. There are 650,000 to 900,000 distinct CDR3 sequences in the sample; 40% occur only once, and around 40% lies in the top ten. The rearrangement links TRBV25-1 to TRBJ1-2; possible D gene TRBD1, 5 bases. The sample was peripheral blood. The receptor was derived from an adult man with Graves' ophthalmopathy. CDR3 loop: CASLLWRGSNYGYTF. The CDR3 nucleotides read TGTGCTAGCTTGCTATGGAGGGGATCAAACTATGGCTACACCTTC.